This T cell receptor beta chain came from a study of technical replicates of blood from several donors. Using immunoSEQ multiplex PCR, the repertoire was profiled, and TCRdb retains in-frame clones only, with some absent. The sample lists around 80,000 clones, over 85% occurring once. Germline V gene sequence: CDR1 SGHNT, CDR2 YENEEA. This CDR3 region has 16 residues. Germline trimming cut 5 bases from V and 0 bases from J; bases unmatched to any gene: 6. The source is a human donor in good health. Sequenced: T cells isolated from PBMCs. This chain links TRBV11-3 with TRBJ2-2, with 7 nucleotides matching TRBD1. The CDR3 DNA is TGTGCCAGCAGCCTATTGGGACAGTCGAACACCGGGGAGCTGTTTTTT. This codes for CASSLLGQSNTGELFF.